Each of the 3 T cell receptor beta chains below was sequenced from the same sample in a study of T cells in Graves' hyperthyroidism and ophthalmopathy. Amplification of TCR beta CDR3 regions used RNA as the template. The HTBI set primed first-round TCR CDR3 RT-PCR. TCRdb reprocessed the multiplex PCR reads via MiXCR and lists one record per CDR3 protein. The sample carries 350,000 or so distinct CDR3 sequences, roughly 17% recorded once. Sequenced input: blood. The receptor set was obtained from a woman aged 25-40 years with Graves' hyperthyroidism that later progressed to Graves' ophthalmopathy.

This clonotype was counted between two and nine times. CDR3 region: CASSYEVAGTSTDTQYF. The DNA of the CDR3 is TGTGCCAGCAGTTACGAGGTAGCGGGGACTAGCACAGATACGCAGTATTTT. The chain couples TRBV6-5 to TRBJ2-3; 8 positions agree with TRBD2. The CDR3 contains 17 residues. The germline V gene has CDR1 MNHEY and CDR2 SVGAGI. Losses at the gene ends were 2 bases for V and 0 bases for J; bases not matched to a gene: 7.

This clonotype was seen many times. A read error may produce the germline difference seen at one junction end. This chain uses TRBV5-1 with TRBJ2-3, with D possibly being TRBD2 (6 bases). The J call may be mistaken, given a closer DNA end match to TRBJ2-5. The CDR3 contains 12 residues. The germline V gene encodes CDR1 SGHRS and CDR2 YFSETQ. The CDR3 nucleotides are TGTGCCAGCAGTCTTAGCGGAGGGACCCAGTACTTC. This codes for CASSLSGGTQYF.

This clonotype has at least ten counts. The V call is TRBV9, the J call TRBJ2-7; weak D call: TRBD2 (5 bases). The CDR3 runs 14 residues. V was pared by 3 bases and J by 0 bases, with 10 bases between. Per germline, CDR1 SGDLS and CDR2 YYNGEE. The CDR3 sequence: CASSAGSLSYEQYF. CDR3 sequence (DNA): TGTGCCAGCAGCGCGGGGAGCCTCTCCTACGAGCAGTACTTC.